This T cell receptor beta chain was obtained from a study of Ad26.COV2.S vaccination and SARS-CoV-2 variants. Study background: Donor got 5x10^10 or 1x10^11 viral particles of Ad26.COV2.S.

TCRdb keeps only in-frame clones here, not all; method: immunoSEQ multiplex PCR. The repertoire holds about 480,000 clones, with around 88% as singletons. CDR3 length equals 11 residues. Between the trimmed V and J ends, which lost 10 bases and 7 bases, there was a span of 13 bases. Per the germline V gene, CDR1 is LNHDA and CDR2 is SQIVND (reference sequence). Regarding the study as a whole: It is possible that the TCR breadth and depth analyses underestimated the total T cell responses.

Treatment meaning: 19 received Ad26.COV2.S at low or high dose, single or two shots; about 5 received placebo; per-sample allocation not given. Specimens were obtained on day 63 following the first vaccine or placebo injection. What was given as vaccine was an Ad26 vector encoding Wuhan-strain SARS-CoV-2 spike. Note on this clone: Its antigen is still unknown.

The sequence came from a person between 18 and 60 years old who received the Ad26.COV2.S COVID-19 vaccine or a placebo. This specimen consisted of peripheral blood, obtained in a trial of Ad26.COV2.S vaccine versus placebo. V gene TRBV19 combines with J gene TRBJ1-1; TRBD1 might be the D (5 bases). The CDR3, as DNA: TGTGCCACGACAGCGTGGGATGAAGCTTTCTTT. The encoded protein is CATTAWDEAFF. Full variable domain (outside the CDR3, taken from reference TRBV19 and TRBJ1-1): DGGITQSPKYLFRKEGQNVTLSCEQNLNHDAMYWYRQDPGQGLRLIYYSQIVNDFQKGDIAEGYSVSREKKESFPLTVTSAQKNPTAFYLCATTAWDEAFFGQGTRLTVV.